This TCR beta chain was observed in a study of cytomegalovirus exposure and HLA in healthy donors. Study-wide results and caveats: In a later analysis, a missense DCLRE1C variant was linked to TCR beta V- and J-gene trimming. In a later analysis, at a false discovery rate of 0.05, roughly 17,000 TCR beta sequences matched HLA alleles.

This PCR relied on a set of 60 Vbeta primers and 13 Jbeta primers. Sequenced by immunoSEQ multiplex PCR; TCRdb stores in-frame clones only, minus some. This table has around 160,000 clones, more than 75% appearing once. Worth noting for this clone: Its specificity is unknown.

The receptor was isolated from a male donor in good health and CMV-seronegative. Sequencing was performed on PBMCs.

CDR3 residues: CASSTDTYNEQFF. The CDR3 nucleotides are TGTGCCAGTAGTACCGACACGTACAATGAGCAGTTCTTC. The chain recombines TRBV19 with TRBJ2-1; no reliable D call. The V end was cut by 4 bases, the J end by 4 bases, with 8 bases between. Germline V lookup: CDR1 LNHDA, CDR2 SQIVND (reference sequence). This CDR3 contains 13 residues.